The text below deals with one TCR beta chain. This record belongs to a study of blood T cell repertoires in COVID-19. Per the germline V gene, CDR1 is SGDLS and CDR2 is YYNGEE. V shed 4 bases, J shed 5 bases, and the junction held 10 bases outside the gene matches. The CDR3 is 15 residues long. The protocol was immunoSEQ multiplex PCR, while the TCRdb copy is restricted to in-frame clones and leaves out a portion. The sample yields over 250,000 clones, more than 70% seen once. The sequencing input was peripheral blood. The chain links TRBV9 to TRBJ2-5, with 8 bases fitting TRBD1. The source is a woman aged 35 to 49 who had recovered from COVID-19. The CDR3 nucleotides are TGTGCCAGCAGCCCCCCCCAGGACAGGGTGGAGACCCAGTACTTC. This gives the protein CASSPPQDRVETQYF. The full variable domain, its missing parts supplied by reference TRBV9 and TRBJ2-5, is DSGVTQTPKHLITATGQRVTLRCSPRSGDLSVYWYQQSLDQGLQFLIQYYNGEERAKGNILERFSAQQFPDLHSELNLSSLELGDSALYFCASSPPQDRVETQYFGPGTRLLVL.